This T cell receptor (beta chain) was captured by sequencing in a study of CXCR3-negative and CXCR3-positive naive CD8 T cells (dated 2019 in TCRdb). With regard to the full study: In total, some 140 million TRB reads were obtained, or roughly 1.5 +/- 0.3 million reads per library. Diversity and physicochemical repertoire analyses covered some eleven donors pooled from two independent experiments. The TRBV-TRBJ cluster analysis covered naive subsets from about 5 donors and memory cells from 3 donors.

As for this clonotype: Which antigen it targets is not known.

Sequencing took place on a NextSeq 550. The Human TCR Profiling Kit (MiLaboratory) was used to prepare UMI-labeled 5' RACE TRB cDNA libraries. cDNA synthesis used the entire amount of extracted RNA, and PCR amplification then used the entire amount of cDNA produced. Libraries were prepared in parallel with an identical number of PCR cycles. As for the authors' bioinformatics: MIGEC and MiXCR extracted about 54,000 +/- 9,700 unique UMI-labeled TRB cDNA molecules per library, requiring at least two reads per UMI. On average, about 40,000 +/- 10,000 functional in-frame TRB CDR3 nucleotide clonotypes lacking stop codons were found per library. After each sample was downsampled to 5000 UMI-labeled TRB molecules, VDJtools was used to calculate diversity metrics such as normalized Shannon-Wiener and Chao1. VDJtools was used to calculate clonotype-size-weighted physicochemical properties of the central five CDR3 residues, namely interaction energy, strength, volume and Kidera factor 4. TCRdb reanalyzed the reads, keeping one entry per CDR3 protein sequence and omitting DNA. The V and J calls and clone size are TCRdb's, not the authors'. This sample's table carries tens of thousands of distinct CDR3 sequences. The top ten clonotypes cover around 1.9% of the sample.

Each CD8+ T cell subset was flow-sorted in triplicate, and around 320,000 cells per subset were placed directly into RLT lysis buffer. To keep memory contaminants out, a stringent definition of naive CD8+ T cells was applied: CD45RO-CCR7+CD27+CD95-. Using standard density gradient centrifugation, peripheral blood mononuclear cells were isolated from buffy coats. A FACSAria III was used to flow-sort naive CD8+ T cells into CXCR3-negative and CXCR3-positive populations. Total RNA was extracted from sorted cells using an RNeasy Mini Kit. What the work shows at the level of the full study, not this receptor alone: Naive CXCR3-negative and CXCR3-positive cells from the same donor showed similar TRBV-TRBJ usage, whereas memory cells showed distinct patterns. CXCR3 expression partially decreased after cryopreservation, so most assays used freshly isolated PBMCs. Compared with CXCR3-negative naive cells, CXCR3-positive naive cells had TRB CDR3s with higher hydrophobicity (lower Kidera factor 4), lower energy, and higher strength and volume indices. Because surface CD5, which is linked to self-reactivity in mice, was comparable between the naive subsets, TCR interaction strength was also inferred from the physicochemical properties of TRB CDR3s. Both naive subsets had comparably high repertoire diversity, while memory CD8+ T cells had much lower repertoire diversity.

Including cysteine and phenylalanine, the CDR3 has 17 amino acids. DNA is not on record. For CDR1 and CDR2, the germline V gene lists MGHRA and YSYEKL. Sequenced material: naive CXCR3- CD8+ T cells from blood. The cell subset or site label on this specimen signifies: CD45RO-CCR7+CD27+CD95- naive CD8+ T cells lacking CXCR3 (TNR3-). The V and J segments used are TRBV4-1 and TRBJ2-3; TCRdb names TRBD1, which stays unverified in the absence of DNA. The source of this sequence is a human donor in good health. Some clones in this sample may be carry-over from other donors' samples. Here the CDR3 is given as CASSQESGASITDTQYF.